Shown below are 5 T cell receptor beta chains from a single sample sequenced in a study of T cell repertoires in cytomegalovirus infection. TCRdb re-derived calls from the reads in MiXCR, one entry per CDR3 protein. The repertoire consists of approximately 770,000 distinct CDR3 sequences, with about 27% occurring once and the leading ten covering roughly 14%. These receptors have no known antigen. Source: cultured CD8+ T cells from PBMCs, taken from culture after CMV antigen stimulation. Every receptor here comes from a human donor in good health (CMV status not recorded). Some clones in this sample may be carry-over from other donors' samples.

The chain employs TRBV6-5 and TRBJ2-1; no firm D call. The CDR3 runs 13 residues. Per germline, CDR1 MNHEY and CDR2 SVGAGI. The V end was cut by 0 bases, the J end by 7 bases, with 7 bases between. CDR3 residues: CASSYSAANEQFF. DNA of the CDR3: TGTGCCAGCAGTTACTCGGCCGCAAATGAGCAGTTCTTC.

In its sample, this clonotype was seen a few times. The rearrangement links TRBV20-1 to TRBJ2-3; D is ambiguous. The CDR3 loop spans 16 amino acids. CDR1 is DFQATT, CDR2 SNEGSKA, per germline (reference sequence). The ends were cut back, 2 bases at V and 0 bases at J, with 15 bases in the middle. The CDR3 loop reads CSARIMGGTSTDTQYF. The CDR3 DNA follows: TGCAGTGCTAGAATCATGGGCGGTACTAGCACAGATACGCAGTATTTT.

This clonotype turned up a few times. The chain carries TRBV4-3 and TRBJ2-4, with D unclear. Germline-derived CDR1 and CDR2 are LGHNA and YSLEER. Trimming took 0 bases from V and 0 from J, leaving 6 bases between them. This CDR3 contains 15 residues. CDR3 residues: CASSQEALAKNIQYF. CDR3 in DNA: TGCGCCAGCAGCCAAGAGGCGCTAGCCAAAAACATTCAGTACTTC.

The chain carries TRBV29-1 and TRBJ2-3; D possibly uses TRBD1 or TRBD2 (5 bases each). Germline-derived CDR1 and CDR2 are SQVTM and ANQGSEA. The CDR3 has 15 amino acids. Trimming removed 4 bases at V and 1 base at J, with 15 bases between. CDR3 protein: CSVGRWMGGTDTQYF. CDR3 DNA sequence: TGCAGCGTTGGACGTTGGATGGGGGGCACAGATACGCAGTATTTT.

The chain couples TRBV7-8 to TRBJ1-4, with TRBD1 matching 9 bases. The germline gives CDR1 SGHVS, CDR2 FQNEAQ. V dropped 5 bases and J dropped 6; count of bases not matched to a gene: 7. This CDR3 contains 15 residues. DNA for the CDR3: TGTGCCAGCAGCCCCTGGGGACAGGGCGATGAAAAACTGTTTTTT. It translates to CASSPWGQGDEKLFF.